A single sample is the source of the 13 T cell receptor beta chains below, sequenced in a study of OX40 agonist ivuxolimab in advanced cancers. Repertoires were generated with immunoSEQ multiplex PCR, while TCRdb's copy carries only in-frame clones and drops some. The table includes 70,000 to 80,000 clones, roughly 90% detected once. This material consisted of CD4+ or CD8+ T cells sorted from blood, taken in a trial of the OX40 agonist ivuxolimab. All receptors derive from an adult with an advanced solid tumor such as melanoma, head and neck, liver or kidney cancer.

V gene TRBV15 combines with J gene TRBJ2-2, with TRBD1 identical over 9 bases. This CDR3 has 16 residues. J gave up 4 bases and V 2 bases, and 5 bases lay outside the gene matches. Germline V gene lookup returns CDR1 LNHNV and CDR2 YYDKDF (reference sequence). CDR3: CATSRPGTGFTGELFF. The CDR3 region has the DNA TGTGCCACCAGCAGACCCGGGACAGGGTTCACCGGGGAGCTGTTTTTT.

The chain combines TRBV6-1 with TRBJ1-2, with 7 bases aligning to TRBD1. The V gene end was trimmed by 4 bases and the J gene end by 2 bases; junction bases not matched to a gene: 10. Per the germline V gene, CDR1 is MNHNS and CDR2 is SASEGT. This CDR3 is 16 amino acids long. The CDR3 bases are TGTGCCAGCAGTGCCTACGACGGGACAGCAAACTATGGCTACACCTTC. This codes for CASSAYDGTANYGYTF.

This chain links TRBV5-1 with TRBJ2-7; D uncertain. Germline V gives CDR1 SGHRS, CDR2 YFSETQ. The CDR3 extends over 14 amino acids. V lost 0 bases, J lost 3 bases, and 10 bases lay in between. The CDR3 nucleotides read TGCGCCAGCAGCTTGGCCACAAACGGCTACGAGCAGTACTTC. Its translation is CASSLATNGYEQYF.

V usage is TRBV7-2 and J usage is TRBJ2-1; 11 nucleotides line up with TRBD2. J lost 5 bases, V lost 8 bases, and 20 bases had no gene match. The CDR3 length is 19 residues. In germline, CDR1 is SGHTA, CDR2 FQGNSA. CDR3 residues: CASRSPVGSGRASHNEQFF. The DNA for the CDR3 is TGTGCCAGCCGGAGCCCCGTTGGTAGCGGGAGGGCAAGTCACAATGAGCAGTTCTTC. The full variable domain, its missing parts supplied by reference TRBV7-2 and TRBJ2-1, is GAGVSQSPSNKVTEKGKDVELRCDPISGHTALYWYRQSLGQGLEFLIYFQGNSAPDKSGLPSDRFSAERTGGSVSTLTIQRTQQEDSAVYLCASRSPVGSGRASHNEQFFGPGTRLTVL.

The chain carries TRBV4-1 and TRBJ2-7; 10 positions agree with TRBD1. Per germline, CDR1 MGHRA and CDR2 YSYEKL. CDR3 length equals 16 residues. V dropped 5 bases and J dropped 1; count of bases not matched to a gene: 8. The CDR3 DNA reads as TGCGCCAGCAGCGGGTTGGGACAGGGGACATCCTACGAGCAGTACTTC. Translated: CASSGLGQGTSYEQYF.

The chain couples TRBV11-3 to TRBJ2-3; TRBD1 might be the D (6 bases). Germline CDR1 is SGHNT and CDR2 is YENEEA. The CDR3 has 12 residues. V was clipped by 5 bases and J by 6 bases, with 9 bases between them. CDR3 protein: CASSGDRDTQYF. The CDR3 DNA reads TGTGCCAGCAGCGGCGACAGGGATACGCAGTATTTT.

The chain is built from TRBV14 and TRBJ2-3, with D tentatively TRBD1 or TRBD2 (5 bases each). CDR3 length: 11 residues. The V gene lost 1 base and the J gene lost 15 bases, with 11 bases spanning the gap. Per the germline V gene, CDR1 is SGHDN and CDR2 is FVKESK. The CDR3 sequence: CASSQGDRFYF. CDR3 nucleotide sequence: TGTGCCAGCAGCCAAGGGGACCGGTTTTATTTT.

V gene TRBV25-1 combines with J gene TRBJ2-4; perhaps TRBD2 as D (6 bases). The CDR3 runs 16 residues. Trimming left V 2 bases short and J 1 base short, with 12 bases between. From germline, CDR1 is MGHDK and CDR2 SYGVNS. As DNA, the CDR3 is TGTGCCAGCAGTGAAAGTCGGGGGTCGGCCAAAAACATTCAGTACTTC. Translating gives CASSESRGSAKNIQYF. Complete variable domain (other parts from reference TRBV25-1 and TRBJ2-4): EADIYQTPRYLVIGTGKKITLECSQTMGHDKMYWYQQDPGMELHLIHYSYGVNSTEKGDLSSESTVSRIRTEHFPLTLESARPSHTSQYLCASSESRGSAKNIQYFGAGTRLSVL.

The V gene is TRBV11-2, the J gene TRBJ2-3, with D possibly matching TRBD1 (5 bases). V was trimmed by 3 bases and J by 7 bases, leaving 20 bases between them. Germline V gene sequence: CDR1 SGHAT, CDR2 FQNNGV. This CDR3 region has 16 residues. The chain's CDR3 is CASSLAGQTMGNTQYF. In DNA, the CDR3 is TGTGCCAGCAGCTTGGCCGGACAAACCATGGGGAATACGCAGTATTTT.

The CDR3 DNA sequence: TGTGCCAGCAGTTACCCCGGGACTAGCGGCTCAGGGGCCGCAGATACGCAGTATTTT. It translates to CASSYPGTSGSGAADTQYF. The chain has TRBV2 and TRBJ2-3; 11 bases are shared with TRBD2. Germline assignment: CDR1 SNHLY and CDR2 FYNNEI. The CDR3 is 19 residues long. V was clipped by 5 bases and J by 4 bases; unmatched bases: 17.

This chain uses TRBV10-1 with TRBJ2-6, with D maybe TRBD1 (5 bases). Germline CDR1 reads WNHNN; CDR2 reads SYGVQD (reference sequence). Trimming pared 6 bases from V and 0 bases from J, leaving 21 bases between. The CDR3 is made up of 19 amino acids. CDR3 in DNA: TGCGCCAGCAGCCGTGGTCAGGGAAATCACCTCTCTGGGGCCAACGTCCTGACTTTC. Its translation is CASSRGQGNHLSGANVLTF.

The V and J genes are TRBV5-1 and TRBJ2-5, with D uncertain. Trimming removed 0 bases at V and 5 bases at J, with 14 bases between. Per germline, CDR1 SGHRS and CDR2 YFSETQ. There are 15 residues in the CDR3. Written as DNA, the CDR3 is TGCGCCAGCAGCTTGGCCGCAGGTTCACGGGAGACCCAGTACTTC. This encodes CASSLAAGSRETQYF.

The chain joins TRBV2 to TRBJ2-6; D remains unclear. Germline CDR1 reads SNHLY; CDR2 reads FYNNEI. The CDR3 runs to 16 residues. The V end was cut by 4 bases, the J end by 1 base, with 11 bases between. Here the CDR3 reads CASSGSLFSGANVLTF. CDR3 sequence (DNA): TGTGCCAGCAGTGGTAGCCTATTTTCTGGGGCCAACGTCCTGACTTTC.